These 18 T cell receptor beta chains were sequenced from one sample in a study of human T cells and chemical hapten exposure. Time point of the sample: healthy volunteer bleed at 2 weeks. Total RNA came from unfractionated whole blood. TCRdb reanalysed the RACE reads using MiXCR and keeps one entry per CDR3 protein. The table records about 50,000 distinct CDR3 sequences, around 4.5% of them present only once. The sequencing input was whole blood. The receptors shown here come from a female donor in good health. Some clones in this sample may be carry-over from other donors' samples.

This clonotype was recorded many times. The chain employs TRBV12-3 or TRBV12-4 and TRBJ1-1; the D gene is possibly TRBD1 (5 bases). The CDR3 consists of 16 residues. The V gene lost 5 bases and the J gene lost 5 bases, with 21 bases spanning the gap. CDR3 bases: TGTGCCAGCAGTGCCGACGCGGGGGGGATAGGGACTGAAGCTTTCTTT. It yields the protein CASSADAGGIGTEAFF.

This clonotype was detected many times. The CDR3 reads CASSQDRGLDTQYF. The CDR3 bases are TGTGCCAGCAGCCAAGACAGGGGATTAGATACGCAGTATTTT. The chain couples TRBV7-2 to TRBJ2-3; 8 nucleotides agree with TRBD1. With 5 bases clipped from V and 5 bases from J, the junction kept 6 bases outside the gene matches. This CDR3 comprises 14 residues. The germline V gene has CDR1 SGHTA and CDR2 FQGNSA.

This clonotype has more than one count but fewer than ten. V is TRBV10-3 and J is TRBJ1-1; 7 bases are a match to TRBD1. CDR1 and CDR2 (germline): ENHRY, SYGVKD. The CDR3 has 17 residues. After removal of 6 bases from V and 1 base from J, the junction contained 14 bases not matched to a gene. CDR3 DNA: TGTGCCATCAGGGCTCTTTCGGGACAGACAGAGAACACTGAAGCTTTCTTT. This sequence encodes CAIRALSGQTENTEAFF.

This clonotype was picked up many times. The V and J genes are TRBV6-5 and TRBJ1-5; the D is unclear. The CDR3 has 14 amino acids. Per germline, CDR1 MNHEY and CDR2 SVGAGI. V was clipped by 2 bases and J by 4 bases, with 9 bases between them. CDR3 loop: CASSYQKGNQPQHF. In DNA form, the CDR3 reads TGTGCCAGCAGTTACCAGAAAGGTAATCAGCCCCAGCATTTT.

This clonotype was counted a few times. The chain recombines TRBV12-3 or TRBV12-4 with TRBJ2-6; 9 bases fit TRBD1. The J segment lost 2 bases and the V segment lost 10 bases, leaving 15 bases of the junction unmatched. The CDR3 consists of 18 residues. This CDR3 is CAIRPGTGLGAGANVLTF. The CDR3 nucleotides are TGTGCCATCCGTCCCGGGACAGGGCTTGGAGCTGGGGCCAACGTCCTGACTTTC.

This clonotype has at least ten counts. The V gene is TRBV19, the J gene TRBJ1-5; TRBD1 agrees at 8 bases. CDR3 length equals 16 residues. V lost 4 bases, J lost 4 bases, and 9 bases stayed unmatched. Looked up from germline, CDR1 is LNHDA and CDR2 is SQIVND (reference sequence). The CDR3 region is CASSTSGTGGNQPQHF. CDR3 in DNA: TGTGCCAGTAGTACCTCCGGGACAGGTGGTAATCAGCCCCAGCATTTT.

This clonotype was counted at least ten times. The rearrangement uses TRBV20-1 and TRBJ2-7; TRBD2 matches 11 bases. Germline V CDR1 and CDR2: DFQATT, SNEGSKA (reference sequence). The V segment lost 3 bases and the J segment 3 bases; nucleotides outside the gene matches: 4. The CDR3 spans 14 residues. The CDR3 DNA is TGCAGTGCTAGCCGACTAGCGGGGAGCTACGAGCAGTACTTC. Translating gives CSASRLAGSYEQYF.

This clonotype was observed many times. The V and J genes are TRBV25-1 and TRBJ2-6; D is unresolved. CDR3 length: 13 amino acids. The germline CDR1 and CDR2 sequences are MGHDK and SYGVNS. The germline V and J ends were trimmed by 5 bases and 1 base, with 3 bases remaining between them. CDR3 DNA sequence: TGTGCCAGCAGTAAGTCTGGGGCCAACGTCCTGACTTTC. As protein: CASSKSGANVLTF. Full variable domain (remainder filled in from reference TRBV25-1 and TRBJ2-6): EADIYQTPRYLVIGTGKKITLECSQTMGHDKMYWYQQDPGMELHLIHYSYGVNSTEKGDLSSESTVSRIRTEHFPLTLESARPSHTSQYLCASSKSGANVLTFGAGSRLTVL.

This clonotype was detected ten times or more. The chain combines TRBV20-1 with TRBJ2-1; D remains unclear. CDR3 length: 14 residues. CDR1 DFQATT and CDR2 SNEGSKA come from the germline V gene (reference sequence). V lost 3 bases and J lost 3, with 12 bases in between. The CDR3 region is CSASHPFNYNEQFF. In DNA, the CDR3 is TGCAGTGCTAGCCATCCCTTTAACTACAATGAGCAGTTCTTC.

This clonotype was seen repeatedly, ten times or more. The genes are TRBV6-5 and TRBJ2-5; no clear D gene. The CDR3 has 11 amino acids. Trimming stripped 0 bases from V and 4 bases from J, with 0 bases between. Germline CDR1 MNHEY, CDR2 SVGAGI. This chain's CDR3 is CASSYSETQYF. CDR3 DNA sequence: TGTGCCAGCAGTTACTCAGAGACCCAGTACTTC.

This clonotype has at least ten counts. V usage is TRBV5-1 and J usage is TRBJ2-5; D could derive from TRBD1 or TRBD2 (6 bases each). The germline CDR1 and CDR2 sequences are SGHRS and YFSETQ. Deletions cut 0 bases from V and 4 bases from J, with 10 bases between. The CDR3 length is 14 residues. CDR3 bases: TGCGCCAGCAGCTTGGTGGGGGGCGCAGAGACCCAGTACTTC. Translation: CASSLVGGAETQYF.

This clonotype was seen ten or more times. At one end the junction does not follow the germline gene, possibly because of a read error. V and J are TRBV7-7 and TRBJ2-3; D may correspond to TRBD1 or TRBD2 (5 bases each). The CDR3 spans 14 residues. Germline V gives CDR1 SSHAT, CDR2 FNYEAQ (reference sequence). The CDR3 here is CASSLSRDANTQYF. The CDR3 DNA is TGTGCTAGCAGCTTGAGCAGGGACGCAAATACGCAGTATTTT.

This clonotype was counted at least ten times. The CDR3 spells CATSINWMNTEAFF. CDR3 nucleotides: TGTGCCACCAGTATCAATTGGATGAACACTGAAGCTTTCTTT. The chain links TRBV15 to TRBJ1-1; D is uncertain. The germline V gene encodes CDR1 LNHNV and CDR2 YYDKDF (reference sequence). The length of the CDR3 is 14 residues. V shed 6 bases and J shed 0 bases, with 11 bases lying between them.

This clonotype was observed many times. The V gene is TRBV6-5, the J gene TRBJ2-7; possible D gene TRBD2, 5 bases. The CDR3 consists of 16 residues. Trimming stripped 0 bases from V and 2 bases from J, with 14 bases between. Germline assignment: CDR1 MNHEY and CDR2 SVGAGI. CDR3 in amino acids: CASSYSIARRPYEQYF. The CDR3 DNA sequence: TGTGCCAGCAGTTACTCGATAGCCAGGAGGCCCTACGAGCAGTACTTC.

The V and J genes are TRBV5-1 and TRBJ2-3, with unresolved D. This CDR3 is 16 amino acids long. Germline V gene data show CDR1 as SGHRS and CDR2 as YFSETQ. Trimming removed 0 bases from V and 3 bases from J, with 14 bases in between. The CDR3 DNA follows: TGCGCCAGCAGCTTGGCCGTAGCAACAGCGACAGATACGCAGTATTTT. The encoded protein is CASSLAVATATDTQYF.

There are a few counts of this clonotype. This chain joins TRBV14 and TRBJ1-1; D unclear. CDR3 length: 14 residues. V was cut by 4 bases and J by 0 bases, with 9 bases left in between. Germline V gene sequence: CDR1 SGHDN, CDR2 FVKESK. CDR3 in DNA: TGTGCCAGCAGCCGAGGCATCCTGAACACTGAAGCTTTCTTT. As protein: CASSRGILNTEAFF.

This clonotype was observed a few times. One end of the junction does not line up with germline, which may come from a read error. This sequence joins TRBV12-3 or TRBV12-4 and TRBJ2-7; the D is unclear. This CDR3 comprises 11 residues. The CDR3 loop reads CASSFSDEQYF. The CDR3 coding sequence is TGTGCCAGCAGTTTCTCCGACGAGCAGTACTTC.

This clonotype was detected ten times or more. The chain links TRBV21-1 to TRBJ2-3; TRBD2 was called by the table and not checked on the DNA. TRBV21-1 represents a pseudogene. The CDR3 contains 24 residues. CDR3 DNA sequence: TGTGCCAGCAGCAAAGTCGATGGGGCAGTAGCGGGAGAGTTTGTGGCGGGGGCCACAGATACGCAGTATTTT. Its protein product is CASSKVDGAVAGEFVAGATDTQYF.